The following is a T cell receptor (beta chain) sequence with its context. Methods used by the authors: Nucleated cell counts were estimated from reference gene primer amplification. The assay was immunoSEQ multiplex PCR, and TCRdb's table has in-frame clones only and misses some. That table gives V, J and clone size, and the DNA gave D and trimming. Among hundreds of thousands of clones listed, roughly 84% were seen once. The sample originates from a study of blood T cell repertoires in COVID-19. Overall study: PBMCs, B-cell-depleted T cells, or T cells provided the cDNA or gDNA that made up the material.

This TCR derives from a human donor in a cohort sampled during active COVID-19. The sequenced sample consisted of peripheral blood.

The CDR3: CASSYGPLYEQYF. CDR3 sequence (DNA): TGTGCCAGCAGTTACGGGCCTCTTTACGAGCAGTACTTC. V and J are TRBV6-2 or TRBV6-3 and TRBJ2-7; D unresolved. This CDR3 region has 13 residues. Trimming took off 2 bases at V and 4 bases at J, with 9 bases between the two ends. Germline-derived CDR1 and CDR2 are MNHEY and SVGEGT.